This TCR beta chain originates from a study of blood T cell repertoires in COVID-19. Overall study: COVID-19 samples collected from the United States, Italy and Spain covered acute and convalescent phases. From T cells, B-cell-depleted T cells, or PBMCs came the material, which was cDNA or gDNA.

In the authors' methods: Reference gene primer amplification gave nucleated cell count estimates. Method: immunoSEQ multiplex PCR; TCRdb's copy keeps in-frame clones and lacks some. V, J and clone size derive from that table, while D and trimming were established from the DNA sequence. The sample lists about 95,000 clones; over 75% were seen once. The V and J ends lost 2 bases and 7 bases, in that order; junction bases with no gene match: 7. Germline V gene lookup returns CDR1 SGHRS and CDR2 YFSETQ. This CDR3 has 15 residues. This TCR was recovered from an elderly man with active or convalescent COVID-19. The sequencing sample was made of peripheral blood. V is TRBV5-1 and J is TRBJ1-4, with TRBD1 matching over 8 bases. DNA for the CDR3: TGCGCCAGCAGCTTTAACTCAGGGGGCGGTGAAAAACTGTTTTTT. Its translation: CASSFNSGGGEKLFF.